This TCR beta chain was obtained from a study of cytomegalovirus exposure and HLA in healthy donors. Study-wide findings and caveats: The authors considered a cluster of highly shared sequence variants likely to be a sequencing artifact. Analysis performed later found around 15,000 TCR beta sequences associated with HLA alleles at 0.05 false discovery rate.

With respect to this clone: Its antigen is not identified.

Trimming cost V 6 bases and J 0 bases, with 17 bases left between them. This CDR3 region has 16 residues. Germline V CDR1 and CDR2: PRHDT, FYEKMQ (reference sequence). The PCR had 60 Vbeta and 13 Jbeta primers. Some clones are missing from TCRdb's copy, which holds only in-frame ones; the method was immunoSEQ multiplex PCR. The sample lists approximately 200,000 clones, around 79% occurring once. J is TRBJ1-2 and V is TRBV13; TRBD1 might be the D (6 bases). Input material: PBMCs. The receptor was isolated from a girl aged 10 to 17 in good health and CMV-seropositive. The CDR3 here is CASSSVDSHSNYGYTF. The CDR3 region has the DNA TGTGCCAGCAGTTCCGTGGACAGCCATTCTAACTATGGCTACACCTTC.